These 21 T cell receptor beta chains came from one sample sequenced in a study of blood T cell repertoires in COVID-19. Assay: immunoSEQ multiplex PCR; the TCRdb copy retains only in-frame clones and omits some. The sample lists about 150,000 clones; about 80% were seen once. Sequencing used peripheral blood. These receptors came from a man aged 70-80 years with active or convalescent COVID-19.

V usage is TRBV19 and J usage is TRBJ1-6, with a tentative D call TRBD1 (5 bases). The CDR3 totals 17 residues. In germline, CDR1 is LNHDA, CDR2 SQIVND (reference sequence). Trimming took 4 bases from V and 6 from J, leaving 19 bases between them. CDR3 sequence reads: CASSRWGTSHFNSPLHF. In DNA form, the CDR3 reads TGTGCCAGTAGTAGATGGGGCACCTCTCATTTTAATTCACCCCTCCACTTT. The variable domain in full, completed from reference TRBV19 and TRBJ1-6, reads DGGITQSPKYLFRKEGQNVTLSCEQNLNHDAMYWYRQDPGQGLRLIYYSQIVNDFQKGDIAEGYSVSREKKESFPLTVTSAQKNPTAFYLCASSRWGTSHFNSPLHFGNGTRLTVT.

V usage is TRBV5-4 and J usage is TRBJ2-1; unclear D gene. Germline V gene lookup returns CDR1 SGHNT and CDR2 YYREEE (reference sequence). The V end lost 4 bases, the J end lost 8 bases, and 10 bases lay between the germline ends. This CDR3 has 12 amino acids. The CDR3 nucleotides are TGTGCCAGCAGCCCAGGCTCTGATGAGCAGTTCTTC. Amino acid sequence: CASSPGSDEQFF.

This clone was observed a handful of times. This chain's CDR3 is CASSIQGARTEAFF. The CDR3 DNA reads TGCGCCAGCAGCATACAGGGGGCGAGGACTGAAGCTTTCTTT. V is TRBV5-1 and J is TRBJ1-1; 9 bases align to TRBD1. The CDR3 is made up of 14 amino acids. The V and J ends lost 4 bases and 5 bases, in that order; junction bases with no gene match: 6. The germline V gene encodes CDR1 SGHRS and CDR2 YFSETQ.

This clone has just one count. The rearrangement joins TRBV27 to TRBJ2-7, with 8 positions matching TRBD2. CDR1 and CDR2 from the germline V gene are MNHEY and SMNVEV (reference sequence). CDR3 length equals 14 residues. The ends lost 4 bases at V and 2 bases at J; junction bases unmatched: 4. The CDR3 region is CASSWAGGPYEQYF. CDR3 sequence (DNA): TGTGCCAGCAGTTGGGCGGGGGGCCCCTACGAGCAGTACTTC.

The V and J genes are TRBV6-2 or TRBV6-3 and TRBJ2-7; TRBD1 agrees at 7 bases. V lost 2 bases and J lost 2; bases outside the gene matches: 12. Per the germline V gene, CDR1 is MNHEY and CDR2 is SVGEGT. The length of the CDR3 is 17 residues. CDR3 DNA sequence: TGTGCCAGCAGTTACACCGGCAACAGGGGCAACACCTACGAGCAGTACTTC. Amino acid sequence: CASSYTGNRGNTYEQYF.

V and J are TRBV19 and TRBJ2-2, with 8 bases matching TRBD1. The CDR3 extends over 16 amino acids. From germline, CDR1 is LNHDA and CDR2 SQIVND (reference sequence). V was clipped by 6 bases and J by 8 bases; unmatched bases: 14. CDR3 nucleotide sequence: TGTGCCAGTAGGTCATCAAGACAGGGGACGGCTGGGGAGCTGTTTTTT. It encodes CASRSSRQGTAGELFF.

This clone came up many times. This chain connects TRBV3-1 (or the pseudogene TRBV3-2) to TRBJ2-1; TRBD2 matches at 9 bases. The CDR3 extends over 15 amino acids. V lost 1 base to trimming and J lost 8 bases; unmatched junction nucleotides: 6. The V gene's germline CDR1 is LGHDT and CDR2 YNNKEL (reference sequence). The CDR3: CASSQGGRATYEQFF. The CDR3 nucleotides are TGTGCCAGCAGCCAAGGCGGGAGGGCCACGTATGAGCAGTTCTTC.

The genes are TRBV10-3 and TRBJ1-4; D is ambiguous. The CDR3 covers 13 residues. CDR1 and CDR2 (germline): ENHRY, SYGVKD. Deletions cut 3 bases from V and 4 bases from J, with 6 bases between. The CDR3 DNA follows: TGTGCCATCAGTGATGTCCTTAATGAAAAACTGTTTTTT. It specifies CAISDVLNEKLFF.

V usage is TRBV7-2 and J usage is TRBJ2-5; D is unresolved. Trimming removed 7 bases from V and 5 bases from J, with 20 bases in between. Germline CDR1 SGHTA, CDR2 FQGNSA. The CDR3 is 15 amino acids. This CDR3 is CASKTFEFPRETQYF. The CDR3 DNA follows: TGTGCCAGCAAAACTTTTGAATTCCCGCGGGAGACCCAGTACTTC.

The chain has TRBV7-2 and TRBJ1-5; the D gene is possibly TRBD1 (6 bases). Germline CDR1 reads SGHTA; CDR2 reads FQGNSA. The CDR3 sequence is 14 residues long. V lost 4 bases, J lost 2 bases, and 9 bases lay in between. CDR3 nucleotide sequence: TGTGCCAGCAGCTCCGACAGGCGCAATCAGCCCCAGCATTTT. Amino acid sequence: CASSSDRRNQPQHF.

The chain uses TRBV2 and TRBJ1-6; D is uncertain. The germline V and J ends were trimmed by 4 bases and 7 bases, with 11 bases remaining between them. Germline CDR1 is SNHLY and CDR2 is FYNNEI. The CDR3 has 14 amino acids. CDR3 region: CASSGEGGNSPLHF. The DNA of the CDR3 is TGTGCCAGCAGTGGGGAGGGAGGCAATTCACCCCTCCACTTT.

This clone showed up just once. The genes are TRBV15 and TRBJ2-3; the D gene is possibly TRBD2 (5 bases). The germline V and J ends were trimmed by 1 base and 2 bases, with 10 bases remaining between them. The CDR3 spans 15 residues. Germline-derived CDR1 and CDR2 are LNHNV and YYDKDF (reference sequence). The CDR3 loop reads CATSRAQRNTDTQYF. Written as DNA, the CDR3 is TGTGCCACCAGCAGAGCTCAGCGGAACACAGATACGCAGTATTTT.

This chain joins TRBV7-8 and TRBJ2-1; TRBD2 is a possible D gene (7 bases). Per the germline V gene, CDR1 is SGHVS and CDR2 is FQNEAQ. CDR3 length: 14 amino acids. Trimming took off 2 bases at V and 7 bases at J, with 12 bases between the two ends. The CDR3 DNA reads as TGTGCCAGCAGCTTAAGGGGGGAGGGGAATGAGCAGTTCTTC. Translating it yields CASSLRGEGNEQFF.

This clone has only a few counts. V gene TRBV7-9 combines with J gene TRBJ1-4; no reliable D call. The germline gives CDR1 SEHNR, CDR2 FQNEAQ (reference sequence). CDR3 length equals 15 residues. With 0 bases removed from V and 5 bases from J, the gap between germline ends came to 10 bases. This CDR3 is CASSLARPQNEKLFF. DNA for the CDR3: TGTGCCAGCAGCTTAGCGCGACCACAGAATGAAAAACTGTTTTTT.

The chain joins TRBV3-1 (or the pseudogene TRBV3-2) to TRBJ2-1; the match to TRBD2 covers 11 bases. Losses at the gene ends were 4 bases for V and 1 base for J; bases not matched to a gene: 0. There are 15 residues in the CDR3. CDR1 LGHDT and CDR2 YNNKEL come from the germline V gene (reference sequence). The CDR3 DNA reads as TGTGCCAGCAGCCTAGCGGGAGGGTCCTACAATGAGCAGTTCTTC. Translated, it gives CASSLAGGSYNEQFF.

V and J are TRBV18 and TRBJ1-1; TRBD1 is a possible D gene (5 bases). Germline V gives CDR1 KGHSH, CDR2 LQKENI. V was shortened by 3 bases and J by 4 bases, with 9 bases between the two germline ends. The CDR3 covers 13 residues. CDR3 nucleotide sequence: TGTGCCAGCTCACCCCCAGGGATCACTGAAGCTTTCTTT. Translated: CASSPPGITEAFF.

V usage is TRBV27 and J usage is TRBJ1-1; possible D gene TRBD1, 6 bases. The length of the CDR3 is 16 residues. Deletions cut 5 bases from V and 1 base from J, with 17 bases between. Germline lookup yields CDR1 MNHEY and CDR2 SMNVEV (reference sequence). The CDR3: CASSPLPDSRNTEAFF. Written as DNA, the CDR3 is TGTGCCAGCAGTCCGCTACCGGACAGTAGGAACACTGAAGCTTTCTTT.

This clone showed up just once. The chain has TRBV28 and TRBJ2-6; TRBD1 matches 9 bases. There are 18 residues in the CDR3. Germline lookup yields CDR1 MDHEN and CDR2 SYDVKM. The V gene end was trimmed by 4 bases and the J gene end by 0 bases; junction bases not matched to a gene: 7. Here the CDR3 DNA reads TGTGCCAGCAGTTCACACAGGGGGCGGAACTCTGGGGCCAACGTCCTGACTTTC. Translating gives CASSSHRGRNSGANVLTF.

The rearrangement joins TRBV19 to TRBJ2-3; 11 bases fit TRBD2. Germline CDR1 LNHDA, CDR2 SQIVND (reference sequence). With 6 bases clipped from V and 5 bases from J, the junction kept 19 bases outside the gene matches. The CDR3 spans 19 residues. The CDR3 spells CASSIKGSGRANWGDTQYF. CDR3 bases: TGTGCCAGTAGCATAAAGGGTAGCGGGAGGGCCAATTGGGGAGATACGCAGTATTTT.

A single count supports this clone. This chain uses TRBV30 with TRBJ1-5; D is uncertain. The germline gives CDR1 GTSNPN, CDR2 SVGIG (reference sequence). The ends were cut back, 4 bases at V and 8 bases at J, with 15 bases in the middle. This CDR3 contains 13 residues. The DNA of the CDR3 is TGTGCCTGGAACGGGTTTCTCATGGAGCCCCAGCATTTT. It specifies CAWNGFLMEPQHF.

In this sample, this clone turned up a few times. The genes are TRBV5-6 and TRBJ1-1, with 7 bases that match TRBD1. The CDR3 has 15 amino acids. The trim removed 4 bases at V and 2 bases at J, leaving 8 bases unmatched. Germline V lookup: CDR1 SGHDT, CDR2 YYEEEE. The CDR3 sequence is CASSAWDRLNTEAFF. DNA for the CDR3: TGTGCCAGCAGCGCCTGGGACAGACTAAACACTGAAGCTTTCTTT.